This TCR beta chain emerged from a study of quantifying T cell responses using KT2 cells. Study background: RNA was reverse transcribed with TCR alpha and beta constant-region primers.

An oligo carrying a UMI was ligated to the cDNA 3' end. The first PCR ran around 4 cycles with an equimolar RC1.1 and RC1.2 beta primer mix. One entry per CDR3 protein, called by TCRdb with MiXCR from the UMI-ligation and nested PCR reads. The sample yields fewer than 50,000 distinct CDR3 sequences, over 15% seen once. Unfractionated PBMC were spiked with known numbers of KT2 clone cells. CDR1 MNHEY and CDR2 SVGEGT come from the germline V gene. V lost 5 bases and J lost 0, with 12 bases in between. CDR3 length: 15 amino acids. The V and J genes are TRBV6-2 or TRBV6-3 and TRBJ2-3, with D tentatively TRBD2 (5 bases). This sequence originates from a human donor. Sequencing was done on a sample of PBMCs spiked with cells of the T cell clone KT2. CDR3 DNA sequence: TGTGCCAGCAGTCATCGGGAACCGAGCACAGATACGCAGTATTTT. Amino acid sequence: CASSHREPSTDTQYF.